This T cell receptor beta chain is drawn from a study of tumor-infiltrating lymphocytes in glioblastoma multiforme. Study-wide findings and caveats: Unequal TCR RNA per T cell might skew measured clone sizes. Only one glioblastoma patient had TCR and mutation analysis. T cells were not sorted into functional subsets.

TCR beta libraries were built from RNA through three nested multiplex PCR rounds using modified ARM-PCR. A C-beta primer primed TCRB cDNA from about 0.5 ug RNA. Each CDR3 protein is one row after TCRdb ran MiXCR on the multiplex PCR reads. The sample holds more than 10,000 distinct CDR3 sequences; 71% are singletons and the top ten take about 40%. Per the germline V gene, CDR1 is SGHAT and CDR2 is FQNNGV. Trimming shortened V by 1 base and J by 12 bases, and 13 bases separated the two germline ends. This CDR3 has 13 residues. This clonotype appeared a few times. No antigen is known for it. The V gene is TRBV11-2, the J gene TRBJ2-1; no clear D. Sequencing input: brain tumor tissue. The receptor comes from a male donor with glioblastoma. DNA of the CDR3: TGTGCCAGCAGCTTAGGTCGAGGCGACTTGCAGTTCTTC. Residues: CASSLGRGDLQFF.